This is a list of T cell receptor beta chains from one sample in a study of spatial heterogeneity in lung cancer. MiXCR was run by TCRdb on the 5' RACE reads, yielding one entry per CDR3 protein. The sample includes about 53,000 distinct CDR3 sequences, roughly 7% of them seen just once. Specimen: PBMCs, collected at surgery. Receptors originate from a female donor with early-stage non-small cell lung cancer. Each CDR3 is given without its conserved first and last residue.

j_call v_call cdr3_aa
TRBJ1-6 TRBV12-3/TRBV12-4 ASSPTTGTGSPLH
TRBJ1-5 TRBV27 ASSFYGQGDQPQH
TRBJ2-5 TRBV5-4 ASSTKDSYQETQY
TRBJ1-3 TRBV7-2 ATGTVVGNTIY
TRBJ2-3 TRBV7-9 ASTPDYDSSDTQY
TRBJ1-1 TRBV5-1 ASSLARGRNTEAF
TRBJ2-3 TRBV4-3 ASSQESWGTQY
TRBJ2-1 TRBV19 ASSIEPQGYNEQF
TRBJ1-2 TRBV6-1 ASSEGTGPPYYGYT
TRBJ2-1 TRBV7-2 ASSQAPGQGRSRSSYNEQF
TRBJ2-3 TRBV7-2 ASSLFGGRRFTDTQY
TRBJ2-3 TRBV20-1 SAWTGATDTQY
TRBJ2-1 TRBV9 ASSVGGAEYNEQF
TRBJ1-5 TRBV28 ASRWADQPQH
TRBJ1-2 TRBV7-9 ASSSFRDRSYGYT
TRBJ1-1 TRBV7-8 ASSPGGRTEAF
TRBJ2-1 TRBV6-1 ASSRDRRHNEQF
TRBJ2-1 TRBV20-1 SASSPGNNEQF
TRBJ2-3 TRBV20-1 SARSSGGAWDTQY
TRBJ2-4 TRBV12-3/TRBV12-4 ASSLRPGINIQY
TRBJ2-7 TRBV20-1 SAPRRLASSYEQY
TRBJ1-2 TRBV28 ATSAQNMHMLYGYT
TRBJ1-6 TRBV3-1 ASSPLGQGVNSPLH
TRBJ2-4 TRBV7-7 ASSLDPGGIQY
TRBJ1-3 TRBV28 ASRRTGAYTIY
TRBJ1-1 TRBV5-1 ASSLGQGSSY
TRBJ1-5 TRBV4-1 ASSQDGARDQPQH
TRBJ2-7 TRBV7-9 ASSPLTDEQY
TRBJ1-5 TRBV20-1 SASTGGHQPQH
TRBJ1-1 TRBV7-8 ASSPLGGRRTEAF
TRBJ1-2 TRBV20-1 SAYRGANYGYT
TRBJ1-6 TRBV2 ASTDTPSPLH
TRBJ2-7 TRBV6-2/TRBV6-3 ASSPGLAALITYEQY
TRBJ1-4 TRBV7-8 ASSSWDIGQEKLF
TRBJ1-5 TRBV20-1 SARSQGRGNQPQH
TRBJ2-5 TRBV10-3 AISPGQGQETQY
TRBJ1-5 TRBV20-1 SASRRAPAGNQPQH
TRBJ2-2 TRBV4-1 ASSQRDNTGELF
TRBJ1-2 TRBV4-1 ASSQGRDTYGYT
TRBJ1-4 TRBV28 ASRPMGYEKLF
TRBJ1-2 TRBV5-1 ASRAGYGYT
TRBJ1-2 TRBV29-1 SVLNTYGYT
TRBJ1-4 TRBV6-5 ASSLLPTTGKMNEKLF
TRBJ2-3 TRBV5-1 ATSAGRQGGGTDTQY